The T cell receptor (beta chain) under discussion was sequenced for a study of blood T cell repertoires in COVID-19. Whole-study context: Italy, Spain and the United States were the sources of the convalescent and acute COVID-19 samples.

This CDR3 is built from 14 residues. Germline values: CDR1 GTSNPN, CDR2 SVGIG (reference sequence). Trimming stripped 1 base from V and 0 bases from J, with 7 bases between. Authors' data handling: The authors estimated nucleated cell counts from reference gene primer amplification. Using immunoSEQ multiplex PCR, the repertoire was profiled, and TCRdb retains in-frame clones only, with some absent. Clonal size and the V and J genes are those of that table, whereas D and trimming came from the DNA. Of roughly 95,000 clones listed, about 86% were seen once; the top ten hold 4.1%. The specimen was peripheral blood. The chain employs TRBV30 and TRBJ1-3, with D hard to call. The clonotype originates from a man in his 60s with acute or convalescent COVID-19. CDR3 coding DNA: TGTGCCTGGAGTGACGGACTCTCTGGAAACACCATATATTTT. The encoded protein is CAWSDGLSGNTIYF.